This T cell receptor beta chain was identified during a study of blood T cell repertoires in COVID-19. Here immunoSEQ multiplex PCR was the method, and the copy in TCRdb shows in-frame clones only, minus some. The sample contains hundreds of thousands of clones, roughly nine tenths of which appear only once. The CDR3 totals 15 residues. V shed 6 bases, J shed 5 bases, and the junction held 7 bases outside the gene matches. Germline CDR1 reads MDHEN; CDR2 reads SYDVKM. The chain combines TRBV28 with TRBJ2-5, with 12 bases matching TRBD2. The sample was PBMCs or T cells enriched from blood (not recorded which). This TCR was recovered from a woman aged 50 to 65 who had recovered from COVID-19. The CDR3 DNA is TGTGCCAGCAGCTCACTAGCGGGAGGAGGGGAGACCCAGTACTTC. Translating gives CASSSLAGGGETQYF.